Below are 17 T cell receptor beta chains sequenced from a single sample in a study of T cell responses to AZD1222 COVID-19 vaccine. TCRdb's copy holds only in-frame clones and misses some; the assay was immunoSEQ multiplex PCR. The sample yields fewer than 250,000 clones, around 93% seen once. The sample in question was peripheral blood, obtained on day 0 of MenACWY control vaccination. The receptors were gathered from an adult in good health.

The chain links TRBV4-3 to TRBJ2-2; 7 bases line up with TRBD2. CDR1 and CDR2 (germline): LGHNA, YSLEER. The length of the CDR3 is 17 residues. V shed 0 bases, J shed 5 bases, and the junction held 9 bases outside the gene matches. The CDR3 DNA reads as TGCGCCAGCAGCCAAGAGCCAGGACTAGGAAGGACCGGGGAGCTGTTTTTT. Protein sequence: CASSQEPGLGRTGELFF.

Here the CDR3 reads CASKKAGERTEAFF. CDR3 coding DNA: TGTGCCAGCAAAAAGGCCGGGGAACGCACTGAAGCTTTCTTT. The rearrangement uses TRBV6-6 and TRBJ1-1; no definite D call. Germline CDR1 reads MNHNY; CDR2 reads SVGAGI (reference sequence). V gave up 7 bases and J gave up 4 bases, with 16 bases separating them. The CDR3 is 14 residues long.

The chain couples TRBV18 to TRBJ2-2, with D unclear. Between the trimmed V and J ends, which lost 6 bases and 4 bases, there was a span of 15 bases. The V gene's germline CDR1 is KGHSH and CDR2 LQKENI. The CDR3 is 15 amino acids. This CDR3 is CASSQEGISTGELFF. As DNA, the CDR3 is TGTGCCAGCTCGCAGGAAGGGATAAGCACCGGGGAGCTGTTTTTT.

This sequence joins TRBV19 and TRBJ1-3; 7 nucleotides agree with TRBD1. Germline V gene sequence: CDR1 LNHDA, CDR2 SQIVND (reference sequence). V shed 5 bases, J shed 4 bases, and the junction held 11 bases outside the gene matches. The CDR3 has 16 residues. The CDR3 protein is CASSFNRGDGGNTIYF. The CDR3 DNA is TGTGCCAGTAGTTTCAACAGGGGAGATGGAGGAAACACCATATATTTT.

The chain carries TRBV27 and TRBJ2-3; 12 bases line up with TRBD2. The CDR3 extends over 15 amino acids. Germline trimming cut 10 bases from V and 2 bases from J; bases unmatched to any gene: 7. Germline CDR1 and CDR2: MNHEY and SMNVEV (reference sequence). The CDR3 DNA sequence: TGTGCCACGCGGCGACTAGCGGGGGACACAGATACGCAGTATTTT. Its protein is CATRRLAGDTDTQYF.

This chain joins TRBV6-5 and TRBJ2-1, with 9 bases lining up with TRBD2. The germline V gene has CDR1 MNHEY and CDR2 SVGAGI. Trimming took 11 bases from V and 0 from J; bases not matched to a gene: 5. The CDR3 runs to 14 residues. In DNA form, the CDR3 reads TGTGCCGTCGGGCGGGGGGGCTCCTACAATGAGCAGTTCTTC. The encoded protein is CAVGRGGSYNEQFF.

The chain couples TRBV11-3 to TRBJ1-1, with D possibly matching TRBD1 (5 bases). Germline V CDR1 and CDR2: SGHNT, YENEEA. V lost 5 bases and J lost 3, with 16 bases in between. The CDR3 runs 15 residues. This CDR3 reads CASSLGGVADTEAFF. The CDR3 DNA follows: TGTGCCAGCAGCCTGGGGGGAGTGGCGGACACTGAAGCTTTCTTT.

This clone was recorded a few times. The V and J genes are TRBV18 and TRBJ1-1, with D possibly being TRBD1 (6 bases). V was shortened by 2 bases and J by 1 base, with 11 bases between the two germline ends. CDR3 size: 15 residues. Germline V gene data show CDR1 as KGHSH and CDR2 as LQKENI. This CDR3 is CASSPTIQGNTEAFF. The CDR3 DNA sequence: TGTGCCAGCTCACCAACGATACAGGGGAACACTGAAGCTTTCTTT.

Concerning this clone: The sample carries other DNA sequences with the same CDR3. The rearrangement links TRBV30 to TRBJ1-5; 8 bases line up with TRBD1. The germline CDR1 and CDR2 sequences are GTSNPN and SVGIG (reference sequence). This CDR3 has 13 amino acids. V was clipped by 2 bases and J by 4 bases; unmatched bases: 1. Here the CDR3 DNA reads TGTGCCTGGAGTAGACAGGGGAATCAGCCCCAGCATTTT. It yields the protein CAWSRQGNQPQHF.

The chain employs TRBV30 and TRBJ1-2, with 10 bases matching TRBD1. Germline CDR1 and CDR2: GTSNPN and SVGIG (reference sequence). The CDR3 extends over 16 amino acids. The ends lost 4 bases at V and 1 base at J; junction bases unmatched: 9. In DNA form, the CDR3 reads TGTGCCTGGATTTGGGCGACAGGGGGCTTTAACTATGGCTACACCTTC. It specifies CAWIWATGGFNYGYTF.

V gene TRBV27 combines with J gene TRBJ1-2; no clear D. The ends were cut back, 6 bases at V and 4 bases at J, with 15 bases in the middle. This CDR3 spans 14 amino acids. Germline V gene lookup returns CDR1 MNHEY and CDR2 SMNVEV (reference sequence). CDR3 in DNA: TGTGCCAGCAGGCCGTCCGGCAGGACCTATGGCTACACCTTC. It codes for CASRPSGRTYGYTF.

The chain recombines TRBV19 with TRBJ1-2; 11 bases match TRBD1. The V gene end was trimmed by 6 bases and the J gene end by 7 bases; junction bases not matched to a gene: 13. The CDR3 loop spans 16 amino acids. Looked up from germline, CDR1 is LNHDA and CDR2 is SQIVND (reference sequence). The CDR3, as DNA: TGTGCCAGTAGCCTCATGGACGGACAGGGGGCTTCTGGCTACACCTTC. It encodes CASSLMDGQGASGYTF.

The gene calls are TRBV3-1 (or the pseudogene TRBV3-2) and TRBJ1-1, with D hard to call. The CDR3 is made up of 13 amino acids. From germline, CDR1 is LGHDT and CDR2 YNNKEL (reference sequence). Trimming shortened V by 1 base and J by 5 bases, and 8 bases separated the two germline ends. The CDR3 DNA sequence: TGTGCCAGCAGCCAAGTTAGAGATACTGAAGCTTTCTTT. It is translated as CASSQVRDTEAFF.

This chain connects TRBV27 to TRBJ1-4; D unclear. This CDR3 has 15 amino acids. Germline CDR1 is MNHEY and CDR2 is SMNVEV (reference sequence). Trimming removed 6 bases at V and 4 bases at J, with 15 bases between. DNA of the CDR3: TGTGCCAGCAGACCGCTCCTAGGCAGTAATGAAAAACTGTTTTTT. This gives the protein CASRPLLGSNEKLFF.

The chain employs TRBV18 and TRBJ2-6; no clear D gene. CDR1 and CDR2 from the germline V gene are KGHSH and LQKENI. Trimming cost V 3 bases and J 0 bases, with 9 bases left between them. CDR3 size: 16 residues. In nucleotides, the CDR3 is TGTGCCAGCTCACCTGAACAGAGCTCTGGGGCCAACGTCCTGACTTTC. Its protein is CASSPEQSSGANVLTF.

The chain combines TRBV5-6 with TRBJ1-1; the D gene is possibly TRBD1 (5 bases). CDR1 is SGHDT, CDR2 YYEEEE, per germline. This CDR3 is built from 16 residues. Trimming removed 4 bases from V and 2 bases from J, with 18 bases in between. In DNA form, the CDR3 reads TGTGCCAGCAGCCCCTTGGGGCAGGGCTTTAACACTGAAGCTTTCTTT. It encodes CASSPLGQGFNTEAFF.

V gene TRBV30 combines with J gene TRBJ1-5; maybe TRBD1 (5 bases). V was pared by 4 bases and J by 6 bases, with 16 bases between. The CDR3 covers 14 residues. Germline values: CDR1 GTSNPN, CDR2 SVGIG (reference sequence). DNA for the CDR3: TGTGCCTGGACCCCCAGGGAATACGGTCAGCCCCAGCATTTT. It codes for CAWTPREYGQPQHF.